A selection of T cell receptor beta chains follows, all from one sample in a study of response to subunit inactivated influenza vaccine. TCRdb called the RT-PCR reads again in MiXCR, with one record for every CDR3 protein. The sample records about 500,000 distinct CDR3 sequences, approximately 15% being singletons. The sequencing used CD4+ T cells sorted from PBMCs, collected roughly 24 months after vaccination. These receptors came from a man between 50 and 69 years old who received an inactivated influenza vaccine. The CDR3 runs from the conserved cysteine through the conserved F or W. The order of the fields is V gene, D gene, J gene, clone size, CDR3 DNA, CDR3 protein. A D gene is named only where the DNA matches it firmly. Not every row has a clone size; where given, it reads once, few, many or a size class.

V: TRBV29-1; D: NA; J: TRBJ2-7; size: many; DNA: TGCAGCGTGGGCGGGACACGGTCCTACGAGCAGTACTTC; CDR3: CSVGGTRSYEQYF
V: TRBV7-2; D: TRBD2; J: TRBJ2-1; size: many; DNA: TGTGCCAGCAGCTTAGCCGGACTAGCGGGCTACAATGAGCAGTTCTTC; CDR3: CASSLAGLAGYNEQFF
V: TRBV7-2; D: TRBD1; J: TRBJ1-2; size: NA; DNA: TGTGCCAGCAGGTCGCCCGGGACAGCCTATGGCTACACCTTC; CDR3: CASRSPGTAYGYTF
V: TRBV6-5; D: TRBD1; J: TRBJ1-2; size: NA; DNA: TGTGCCAGCCTGGACAGGGTAACGGGGTACACCTTC; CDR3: CASLDRVTGYTF
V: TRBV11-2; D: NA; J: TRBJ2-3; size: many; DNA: TGTGCCAGCAGCTTAGTTGGGAGCCCAGATACGCAGTATTTT; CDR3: CASSLVGSPDTQYF
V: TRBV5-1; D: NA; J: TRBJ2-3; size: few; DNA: TGCGCCAGCACCCGAAGCCCCGGGGCCACAGATACGCAGTATTTT; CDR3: CASTRSPGATDTQYF
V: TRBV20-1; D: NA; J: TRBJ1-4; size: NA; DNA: TGCAGTGCTAGAGATCGGTCAGAACCTAATGAAAAACTGTTTTTT; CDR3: CSARDRSEPNEKLFF
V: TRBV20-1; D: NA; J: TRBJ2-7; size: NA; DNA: TGCAGTGCTACCCGGGGACTTTCAGGCTACGAGCAGTACTTC; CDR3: CSATRGLSGYEQYF
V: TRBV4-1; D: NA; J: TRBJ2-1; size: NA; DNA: TGCGCCAGCAGCCGTCCGGGAGTCAAGTTCGAGCAGTTCTTC; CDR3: CASSRPGVKFEQFF
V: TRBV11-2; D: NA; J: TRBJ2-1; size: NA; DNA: TGTGCCAGCAGCAGTAGTAGGGGGGGCCGGCATGAGCAGTTCTTC; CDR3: CASSSSRGGRHEQFF
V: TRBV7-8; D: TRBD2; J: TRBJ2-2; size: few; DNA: TGTGCCAGCAGCTTAGAGCGGGGGTGGAACACCGGGGAGCTGTTTTTT; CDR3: CASSLERGWNTGELFF
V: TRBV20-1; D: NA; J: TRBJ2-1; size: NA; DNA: TGCAGTGCTCCCTCCCGGGCGGGATGGGGGAATGAGCAGTTCTTC; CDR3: CSAPSRAGWGNEQFF
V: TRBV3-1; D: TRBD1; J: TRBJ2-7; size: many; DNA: TGTGCCAGCACGCAAGATTTGGGGACAGGGAACTCCTACGAGCAGTACTTC; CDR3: CASTQDLGTGNSYEQYF
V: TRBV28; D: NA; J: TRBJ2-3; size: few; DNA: TGTGCCAGCACCCCTGGGGCACCAGATACGCAGTATTTT; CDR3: CASTPGAPDTQYF
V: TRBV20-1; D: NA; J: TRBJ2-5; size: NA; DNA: TGCAGTGCTGGAGAAACACGGTACCAAGAGACCCAGTACTTC; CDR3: CSAGETRYQETQYF
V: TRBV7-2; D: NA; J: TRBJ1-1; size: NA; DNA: TGTGCCAGCAGCCTAAACGGGGGGGTGAACACTGAAGCTTTCTTT; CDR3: CASSLNGGVNTEAFF
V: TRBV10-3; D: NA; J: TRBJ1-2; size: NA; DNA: TGTGCCATCAGTGAGGATGAAATCATGGGTGACGGCTACACCTTC; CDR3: CAISEDEIMGDGYTF
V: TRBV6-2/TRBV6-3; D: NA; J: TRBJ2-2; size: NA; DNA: TGTGCCAGCAATACCGGGAGCCCGAACACCGGGGAGCTGTTTTTT; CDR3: CASNTGSPNTGELFF
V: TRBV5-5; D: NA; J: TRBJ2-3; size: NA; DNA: TGTGCCAGCAGCTTGGTTAGGTGGGGATTCACAGATACGCAGTATTTT; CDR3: CASSLVRWGFTDTQYF
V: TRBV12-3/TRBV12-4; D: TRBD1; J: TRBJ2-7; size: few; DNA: TGTGCCAGCAAACGACAGGGGGCGCGGGAGCAGTACTTC; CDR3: CASKRQGAREQYF
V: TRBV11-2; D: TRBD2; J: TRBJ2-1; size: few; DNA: TGTGCCAGCAGCTTACCCCGGGCTAGCGGGAGACATGAGCAGTTCTTC; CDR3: CASSLPRASGRHEQFF
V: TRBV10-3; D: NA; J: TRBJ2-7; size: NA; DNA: TGTGCCATCAGTGAGGGTCAATCGCAGTACTTC; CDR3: CAISEGQSQYF
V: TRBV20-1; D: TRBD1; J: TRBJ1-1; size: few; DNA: TGCAGTGTCAAGACAGGGAGGGTCGCTGAAGCTTTCTTT; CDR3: CSVKTGRVAEAFF
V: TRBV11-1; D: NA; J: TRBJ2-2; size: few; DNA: TGTGCCAGCAGCTTAGAGGCAGGGAGTCCCGGGGAGCTGTTTTTT; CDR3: CASSLEAGSPGELFF
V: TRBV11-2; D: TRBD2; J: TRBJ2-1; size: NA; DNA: TGTGCCAGCAGCTTAGTCCAGTCTAGCGGCCTTATCAACAATGAGCAGTTCTTC; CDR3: CASSLVQSSGLINNEQFF
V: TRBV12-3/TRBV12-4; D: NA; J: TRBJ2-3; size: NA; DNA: TGTACCAGCAGTCCGTCCACAGATACGCAGTATTTT; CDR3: CTSSPSTDTQYF
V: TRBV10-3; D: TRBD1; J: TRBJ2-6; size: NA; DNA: TGTGCCATCAGTGAGTCGAACAGGGGCTCTGGGGCCAACGTCCTGACTTTC; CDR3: CAISESNRGSGANVLTF
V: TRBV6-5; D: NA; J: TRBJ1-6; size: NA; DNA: TGTGCCAGCAGTTACTCGTTGAATAATTCACCCCTCCACTTT; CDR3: CASSYSLNNSPLHF
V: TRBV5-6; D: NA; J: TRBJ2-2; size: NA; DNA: TGTGCCAGCAGCATACTTGGCAACACCGGGGAGCTGTTTTTT; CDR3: CASSILGNTGELFF
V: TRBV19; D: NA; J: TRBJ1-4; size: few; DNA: TGTGCCAGTAGTCTACACGGGGCGCAAAGAACTAATGAAAAACTGTTTTTT; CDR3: CASSLHGAQRTNEKLFF
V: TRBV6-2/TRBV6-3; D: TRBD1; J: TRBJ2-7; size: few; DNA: TGTGCCAGCAGAGGGTGGGACAGATACTACGAGCAGTACTTC; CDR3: CASRGWDRYYEQYF
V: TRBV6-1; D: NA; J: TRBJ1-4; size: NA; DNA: TGTGCCAGCAGGCAGGGGACTGCATTTAATGAAAAACTGTTTTTT; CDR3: CASRQGTAFNEKLFF
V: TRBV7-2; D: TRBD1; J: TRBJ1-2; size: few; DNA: TGTGCCAGCAGCACTCGGACAGGGGAGTATAGTGGCTACACCTTC; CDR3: CASSTRTGEYSGYTF
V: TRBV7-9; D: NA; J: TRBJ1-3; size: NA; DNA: TGTGCCAGCAGCGCCACAAGGGCGGGTTTGGACACCATATATTTT; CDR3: CASSATRAGLDTIYF
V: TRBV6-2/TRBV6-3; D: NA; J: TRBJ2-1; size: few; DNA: TGTGCCAGCAGTTACTGGGGGAGGTCGGATAATGAGCAGTTCTTC; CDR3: CASSYWGRSDNEQFF
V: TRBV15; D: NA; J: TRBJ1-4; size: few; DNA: TGTGCCACCAGCAGAGGAGAGACAGTCAATGAAAAACTGTTTTTT; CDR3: CATSRGETVNEKLFF
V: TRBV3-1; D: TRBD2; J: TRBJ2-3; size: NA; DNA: TGTGCCAGCAGCCAGCTGGGGGGGTTAAGGGATACGCAGTATTTT; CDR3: CASSQLGGLRDTQYF
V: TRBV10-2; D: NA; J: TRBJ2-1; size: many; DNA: TGCGCCAGCACACCGGATCGCTCCTACAATGAGCAGTTCTTC; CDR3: CASTPDRSYNEQFF
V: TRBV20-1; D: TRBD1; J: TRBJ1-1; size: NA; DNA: TGCAGTGGACAGGGGAACACTGAAGCTTTCTTT; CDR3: CSGQGNTEAFF
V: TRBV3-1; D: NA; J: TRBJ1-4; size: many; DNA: TGTGCCAGCAGCCAGGGGCGAGAAAAACTGTTTTTT; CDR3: CASSQGREKLFF
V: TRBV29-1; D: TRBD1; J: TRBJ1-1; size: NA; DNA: TGCAGCGTTGAAGCAGCAGGACAGGGTGAAGCTTTCTTT; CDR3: CSVEAAGQGEAFF
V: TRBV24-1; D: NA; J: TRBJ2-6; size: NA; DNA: TGTGCCACCAGTGATCACAGGGCTGGAGGGGCCAACGTCCTGACTTTC; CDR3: CATSDHRAGGANVLTF
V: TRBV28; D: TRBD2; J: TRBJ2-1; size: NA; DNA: TGTGCCAGCAGTATGGGACTAGCGGGTCTGAATGAGCAGTTCTTC; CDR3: CASSMGLAGLNEQFF
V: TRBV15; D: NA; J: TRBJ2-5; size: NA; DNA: TGTGCCACCAGCAGGGTAACAGGGTTCAGAGAGACCCAGTACTTC; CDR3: CATSRVTGFRETQYF
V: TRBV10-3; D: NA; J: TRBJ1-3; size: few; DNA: TGTGCCATCAGTGAGCCTGGAAACACCATATATTTT; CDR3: CAISEPGNTIYF
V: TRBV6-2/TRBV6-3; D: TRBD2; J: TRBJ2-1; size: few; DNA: TGTGCCAGCAGTAGCCGACTAGCACCTGAGCAGTTCTTC; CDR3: CASSSRLAPEQFF
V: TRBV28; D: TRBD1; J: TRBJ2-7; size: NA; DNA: TGTGCCAGCAGGGGACAGGGTTCCTACGAGCAGTGCTTC; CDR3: CASRGQGSYEQCF
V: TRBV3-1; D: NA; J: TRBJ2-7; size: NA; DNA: TGTGCCAGCAGCCAAGTCAGTGACTACGAGCAGTACTTC; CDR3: CASSQVSDYEQYF
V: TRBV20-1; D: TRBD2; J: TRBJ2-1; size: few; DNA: TGCAGTGCTAGCCAGGGACTAGCGGACTACAATGAGCAGTTCTTC; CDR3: CSASQGLADYNEQFF
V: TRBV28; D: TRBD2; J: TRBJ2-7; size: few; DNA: TGTGCCAGCAGTTTCGGCGGGAGGGCCGTCTACGAGCAGTACTTC; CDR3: CASSFGGRAVYEQYF
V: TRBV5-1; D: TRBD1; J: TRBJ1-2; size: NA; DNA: TGCGCCAGCAGCTTGGACCCGGGACAGACCTATGGCTACACCTTC; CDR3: CASSLDPGQTYGYTF
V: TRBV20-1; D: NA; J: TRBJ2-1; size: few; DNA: TGCAGTGCTAGTTATTGGCAGGACCCTAGGGAGCAGTTCTTC; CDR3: CSASYWQDPREQFF
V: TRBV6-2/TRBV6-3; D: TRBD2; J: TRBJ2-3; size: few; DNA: TGTGCCAGCAGTTATGGACATAGCGGGAGCTACACAGATACGCAGTATTTT; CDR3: CASSYGHSGSYTDTQYF
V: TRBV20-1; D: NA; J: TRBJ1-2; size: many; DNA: TGCAGTGCCCACCATCTTGGACATGGCTACACCTTC; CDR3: CSAHHLGHGYTF
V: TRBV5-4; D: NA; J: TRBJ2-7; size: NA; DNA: TGTGCCAGCAGCCGGACGACTAGTAGAGGCGCCTTCGAGCAGTACTTC; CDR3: CASSRTTSRGAFEQYF
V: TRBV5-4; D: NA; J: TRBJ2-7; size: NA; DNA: TGTGCCAGCAGCCCTGGGATCGGCTACGAGCAGTACTTC; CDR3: CASSPGIGYEQYF
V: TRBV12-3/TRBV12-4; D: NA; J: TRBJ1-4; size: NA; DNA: TGTGCCAGCAGTTTCCCTGCCGGAGACGAAAAACTGTTTTTT; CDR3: CASSFPAGDEKLFF